This is a list of T cell receptor beta chains from one sample in a study of CD8+CD57+ T cells in acquired aplastic anemia. TCRdb reprocessed the reads via MiXCR and lists one record per CDR3 protein. In the table there are roughly 40,000 distinct CDR3 sequences, about 65% of which are singletons. The sample comprised sorted CD4+, CD8+, or CD8+CD57+ T cells (not recorded which) from PBMCs. The receptors stem from a human donor in good health, serving as a control. Both conserved end residues are part of each CDR3. D genes are given only for firm matches. Only part of the rows carry a size: once, few, many, or a class if the clone is expanded.

. | TRBJ1-5 | TRBV19 | . | CASPKPQHF | TGTGCCAGTCCCAAGCCCCAGCATTTT
. | TRBJ2-3 | TRBV10-3 | TRBD2 | CAISFRLAGGSDTQYF | TGTGCCATCAGTTTTCGACTAGCGGGGGGCTCAGATACGCAGTATTTT
. | TRBJ2-3 | TRBV25-1 | TRBD1 | CASSLQGTRTDTQYF | TGTGCCAGCAGCCTACAGGGGACCCGCACAGATACGCAGTATTTT
. | TRBJ1-5 | TRBV5-6 | . | CASSSRPTGKKSQPQHF | TGTGCCAGCAGCTCACGACCTACGGGTAAAAAGAGTCAGCCCCAGCATTTT
. | TRBJ1-2 | TRBV4-1 | . | CASSQEVGLRGYGYTF | TGCGCCAGCAGCCAAGAGGTGGGACTTCGGGGCTATGGCTACACCTTC
. | TRBJ2-5 | TRBV25-1 | . | CASSGGGQETQYF | TGTGCCAGCAGTGGGGGGGGCCAGGAGACCCAGTACTTC
. | TRBJ2-3 | TRBV14 | . | CASSQDGSFQTDTQYF | TGTGCCAGCAGCCAAGATGGGAGCTTTCAAACAGATACGCAGTATTTT
many | TRBJ1-5 | TRBV29-1 | . | CSPWIVFGGPDVGNQPQHF | TGCAGCCCGTGGATTGTTTTTGGTGGTCCCGACGTAGGCAATCAGCCCCAGCATTTT
. | TRBJ2-7 | TRBV11-1 | TRBD1 | CASRRDRGYEQYF | TGTGCCAGCAGGCGGGACAGGGGGTACGAGCAGTACTTC
once | TRBJ1-2 | TRBV10-2 | TRBD1 | CASRRTGNYGYTF | TGCGCCAGCAGGAGGACAGGGAACTATGGCTACACCTTC
few | TRBJ2-7 | TRBV29-1 | TRBD1 | CSVADRGYEQYF | TGCAGCGTTGCCGACAGGGGATACGAGCAGTACTTC
. | TRBJ1-5 | TRBV7-9 | . | CASSLKGQPQHF | TGTGCCAGCAGCTTAAAAGGCCAGCCCCAGCATTTT
. | TRBJ2-3 | TRBV2 | TRBD1 | CASSEMGQGANF | TGTGCCAGCAGTGAAATGGGACAGGGTGCCAATTTT
. | TRBJ1-2 | TRBV24-1 | . | CATRDSHGYTF | TGTGCCACCAGGGACAGCCATGGCTACACCTTC
few | TRBJ1-1 | TRBV7-2 | . | CASSLAGTGNTEAFF | TGTGCCAGCAGCTTAGCGGGAACAGGGAACACTGAAGCTTTCTTT
few | TRBJ2-1 | TRBV2 | . | CASSSTRGNEQFF | TGTGCCAGCAGTTCGACTAGAGGGAATGAGCAGTTCTTC
. | TRBJ2-3 | TRBV20-1 | TRBD2 | CSARSEAGGTTDTQYF | TGCAGTGCTAGATCCGAGGCGGGGGGGACCACAGATACGCAGTATTTT
. | TRBJ2-7 | TRBV24-1 | TRBD1 | CATSEASGTGSYEQYF | TGTGCCACCAGTGAGGCGTCCGGGACAGGGAGCTACGAGCAGTACTTC
. | TRBJ1-6 | TRBV15 | TRBD1 | CATSWGDRDNSPLHF | TGTGCCACCAGCTGGGGAGACAGGGATAATTCACCCCTCCACTTT
. | TRBJ1-2 | TRBV24-1 | . | CATSDPHYGYTF | TGTGCCACCAGTGATCCCCACTATGGCTACACCTTC
once | TRBJ2-3 | TRBV11-3 | . | CASSLRRGDHTDTQYF | TGTGCCAGCAGCTTACGGCGAGGGGACCACACAGATACGCAGTATTTT
. | TRBJ2-2 | TRBV29-1 | . | CSVLDGTNTGELFF | TGCAGCGTCCTCGACGGTACGAACACCGGGGAGCTGTTTTTT
many | TRBJ2-3 | TRBV19 | . | CASRTGFWADTQYF | TGTGCCAGCCGTACAGGGTTTTGGGCAGATACGCAGTATTTT
. | TRBJ2-3 | TRBV25-1 | TRBD2 | CASSDGLASADTQYF | TGTGCCAGCAGTGACGGACTAGCAAGTGCAGATACGCAGTATTTT
. | TRBJ2-3 | TRBV7-2 | . | CASSPLGRVDTQYF | TGTGCCAGCAGCCCCCTTGGACGGGTAGATACGCAGTATTTT
medium-sized | TRBJ1-2 | TRBV4-1 | . | CASSQAPPANYGYTF | TGCGCCAGCAGCCAAGCACCACCTGCTAACTATGGCTACACCTTC
. | TRBJ2-7 | TRBV2 | . | CASSLLDGYEQYF | TGTGCCAGCAGCTTACTGGACGGCTACGAGCAGTACTTC
many | TRBJ2-7 | TRBV12-3/TRBV12-4 | . | CASSLGVHEQYF | TGTGCCAGCAGCCTGGGGGTCCACGAGCAGTACTTC
many | TRBJ2-1 | TRBV4-2 | TRBD2 | CASSQAGLAENEQFF | TGTGCCAGCAGCCAAGCTGGACTAGCCGAAAATGAGCAGTTCTTC
. | TRBJ2-1 | TRBV19 | . | CASSPPVDNEQFF | TGTGCCAGTAGTCCCCCCGTGGACAATGAGCAGTTCTTC
. | TRBJ2-7 | TRBV2 | TRBD2 | CASSFTGTRVYEQYF | TGTGCCAGCAGCTTTACCGGGACTAGGGTCTACGAGCAGTACTTC
. | TRBJ2-7 | TRBV10-1 | TRBD2 | CASSDSGGYEQYF | TGCGCCAGCAGTGATAGCGGGGGCTACGAGCAGTACTTC
few | TRBJ1-6 | TRBV10-3 | TRBD1 | CAIKPGQGNSPLHF | TGTGCCATCAAACCGGGACAGGGGAATTCACCCCTCCACTTT
. | TRBJ2-2 | TRBV7-9 | TRBD1 | CASSTGTGWTIELLF | TGTGCCAGCAGCACCGGGACAGGGTGGACCATAGAGCTGCTTTTT
. | TRBJ2-5 | TRBV7-6 | . | CASSLGTVSETQYF | TGTGCCAGCAGCTTAGGGACGGTCTCGGAGACCCAGTACTTC
few | TRBJ2-7 | TRBV7-9 | . | CASGDPMWREQYF | TGTGCCAGTGGGGACCCAATGTGGCGCGAGCAGTACTTC
. | TRBJ1-2 | TRBV6-1 | TRBD1 | CASSPDRGGYGYTF | TGTGCCAGCAGTCCTGACAGGGGGGGCTATGGCTACACCTTC
. | TRBJ1-6 | TRBV6-1 | . | CASSGTYAASPLHF | TGTGCCAGCAGTGGGACCTACGCGGCTTCACCCCTCCACTTT
. | TRBJ1-4 | TRBV6-1 | . | CASSASGDPEKLFF | TGTGCCAGCAGTGCATCGGGGGACCCTGAAAAACTGTTTTTT
. | TRBJ2-1 | TRBV10-2 | TRBD1 | CASSAGGGSNNEQFF | TGCGCCAGCAGCGCAGGGGGTGGTTCGAACAATGAGCAGTTCTTC
. | TRBJ1-6 | TRBV7-8 | . | CASSLGRTNSPLHF | TGTGCCAGCAGCTTGGGACGGACGAATTCACCCCTCCACTTT